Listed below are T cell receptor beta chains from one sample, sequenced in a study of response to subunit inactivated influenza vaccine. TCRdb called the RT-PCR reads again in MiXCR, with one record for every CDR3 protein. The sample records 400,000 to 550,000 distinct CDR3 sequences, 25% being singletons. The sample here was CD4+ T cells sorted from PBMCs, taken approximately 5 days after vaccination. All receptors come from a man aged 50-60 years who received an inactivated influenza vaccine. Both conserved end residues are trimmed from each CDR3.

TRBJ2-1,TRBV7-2,ASSSDPSYNEQF
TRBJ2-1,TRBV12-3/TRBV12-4,ASSPLAGGTGEQF
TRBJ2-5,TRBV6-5,ASSYSGTMAQETQY
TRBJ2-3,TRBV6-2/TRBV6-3,ASSRWGSGRSDTQY
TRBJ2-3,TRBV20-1,SARGERAGGLNTQY
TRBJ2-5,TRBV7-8,ASSSRTGRETQY
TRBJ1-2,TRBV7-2,ASSVGTGNDGYT
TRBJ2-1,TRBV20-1,SAIRDSSYNEQF
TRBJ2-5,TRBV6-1,ASSALTGWQETQY
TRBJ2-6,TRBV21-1,ASSKESSRVVGANVLT
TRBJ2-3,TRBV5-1,ASSLGLVGPSDTQY
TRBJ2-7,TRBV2,ASSDPYQMTYEQY
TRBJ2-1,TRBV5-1,ASSIGSRSSYNEQF
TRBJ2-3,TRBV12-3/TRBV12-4,ASSLRALSTDTQY
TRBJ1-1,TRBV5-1,ASSLNSGREMNTEAF
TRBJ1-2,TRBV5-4,ASSSRGTAFNYGYT
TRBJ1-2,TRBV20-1,SARDPYSRDRSYGYT
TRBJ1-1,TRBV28,ASSRVKSEAF
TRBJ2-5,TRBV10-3,AIGGGGDISYQETQY
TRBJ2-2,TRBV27,ASSQRLAGGLGGELF
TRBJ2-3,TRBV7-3,ASSASGSTQY
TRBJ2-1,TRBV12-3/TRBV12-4,ASMAGGRDEQF
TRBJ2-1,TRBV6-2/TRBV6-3,ASSYSAPYLGLAGGMGNGQF
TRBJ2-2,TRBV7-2,ASSLGPKGITGELF
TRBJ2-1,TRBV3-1,ASSRRAQQF
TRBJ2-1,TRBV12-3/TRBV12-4,ASSLGLAYDEQF
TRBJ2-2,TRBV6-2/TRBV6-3,ASSYSKPGGNTGELF
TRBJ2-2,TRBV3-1,ASSQEGALANTGELF
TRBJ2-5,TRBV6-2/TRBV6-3,ASSYSTTSGRLYKETQY
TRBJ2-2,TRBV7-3,ASSPGATDTGELF
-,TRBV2,ASSELEGALETQF
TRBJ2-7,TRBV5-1,ASSLAGTGKGKQY
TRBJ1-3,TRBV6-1,ASSLRGSLLSGNTIY
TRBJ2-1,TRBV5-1,ASSGMGQGAYNEQF
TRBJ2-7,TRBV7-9,ASSLVRLSAGGYEQY
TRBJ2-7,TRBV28,ASSLSWGEQY
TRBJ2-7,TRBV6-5,ASSYRKSYEQY
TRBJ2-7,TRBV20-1,SAPVGRLINYEQY
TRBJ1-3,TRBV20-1,SARVGGPGNTIY
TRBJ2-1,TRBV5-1,ASSWVGVSYNEQF
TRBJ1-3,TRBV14,ASRRDYTIY
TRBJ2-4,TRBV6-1,ASSIQGRSGKNIQY
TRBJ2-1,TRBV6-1,ASSPAGKNNEQF
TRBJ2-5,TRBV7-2,AGSSPPGGQTQY
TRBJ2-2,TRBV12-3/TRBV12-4,ASRPTGGTGELF
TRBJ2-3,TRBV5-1,ASSPGTRLTDTQY
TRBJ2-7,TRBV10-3,AISELHRGGYEQY
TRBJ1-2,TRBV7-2,ASSPARTGKGYT
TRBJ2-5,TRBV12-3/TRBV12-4,ASSLDAETQY
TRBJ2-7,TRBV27,ASRTGTTSYEQY
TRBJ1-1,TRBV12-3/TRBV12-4,ASSRQGASEAF
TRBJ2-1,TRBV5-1,ASTLAGSSYNEQF
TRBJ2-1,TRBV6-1,ASSESMVLTYNEQF
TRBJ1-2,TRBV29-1,SVEDNRGPYGYT